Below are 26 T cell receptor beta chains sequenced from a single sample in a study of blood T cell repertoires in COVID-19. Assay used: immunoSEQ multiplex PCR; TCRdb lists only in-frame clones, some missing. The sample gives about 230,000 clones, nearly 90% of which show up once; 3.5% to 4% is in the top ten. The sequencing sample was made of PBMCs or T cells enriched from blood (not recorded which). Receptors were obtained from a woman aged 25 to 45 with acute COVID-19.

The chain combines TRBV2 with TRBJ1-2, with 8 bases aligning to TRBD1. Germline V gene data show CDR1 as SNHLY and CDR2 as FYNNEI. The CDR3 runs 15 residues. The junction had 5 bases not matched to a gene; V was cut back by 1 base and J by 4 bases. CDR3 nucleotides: TGTGCCAGCAGTGAAGGGGGACAGGAGGCCTATGGCTACACCTTC. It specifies CASSEGGQEAYGYTF.

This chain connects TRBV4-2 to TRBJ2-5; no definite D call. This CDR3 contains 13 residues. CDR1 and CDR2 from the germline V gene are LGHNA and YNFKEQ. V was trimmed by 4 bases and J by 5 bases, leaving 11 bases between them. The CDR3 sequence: CASSRSSSETQYF. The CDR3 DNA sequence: TGTGCCAGCAGCCGTAGTAGCAGCGAGACCCAGTACTTC.

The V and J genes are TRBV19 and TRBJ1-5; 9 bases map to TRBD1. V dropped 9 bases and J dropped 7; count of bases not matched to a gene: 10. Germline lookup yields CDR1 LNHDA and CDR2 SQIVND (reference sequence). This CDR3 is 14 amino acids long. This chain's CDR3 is CASGATGGDQPQHF. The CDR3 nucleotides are TGTGCCAGCGGGGCGACAGGGGGAGACCAGCCCCAGCATTTT.

The CDR3 sequence: CASSPRGGGTDTQYF. CDR3 nucleotides: TGTGCCAGCAGCCCGCGGGGGGGCGGGACAGATACGCAGTATTTT. The chain carries TRBV3-1 (or the pseudogene TRBV3-2) and TRBJ2-3, with 9 bases identical to TRBD2. This CDR3 comprises 15 residues. After removal of 4 bases from V and 3 bases from J, the junction contained 5 bases not matched to a gene. Germline lookup yields CDR1 LGHDT and CDR2 YNNKEL (reference sequence).

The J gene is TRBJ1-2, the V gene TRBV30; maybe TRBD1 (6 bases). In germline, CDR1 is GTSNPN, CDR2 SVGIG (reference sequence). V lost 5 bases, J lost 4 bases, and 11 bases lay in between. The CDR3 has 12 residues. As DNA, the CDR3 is TGTGCCTGGGTACAGGGTAGCTATGGCTACACCTTC. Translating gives CAWVQGSYGYTF.

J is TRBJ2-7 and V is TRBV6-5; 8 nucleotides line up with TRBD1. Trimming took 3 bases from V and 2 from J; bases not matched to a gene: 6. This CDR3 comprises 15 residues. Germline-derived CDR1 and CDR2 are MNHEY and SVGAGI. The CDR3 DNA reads TGTGCCAGCAGTTATGCCCGACAGGGGACCTACGAGCAGTACTTC. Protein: CASSYARQGTYEQYF.

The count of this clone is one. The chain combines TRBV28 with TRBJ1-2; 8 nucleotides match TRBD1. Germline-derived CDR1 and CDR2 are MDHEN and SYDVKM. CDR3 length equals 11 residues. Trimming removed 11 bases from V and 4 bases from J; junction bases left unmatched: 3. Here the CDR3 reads CASGTGYGYTF. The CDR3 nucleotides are TGTGCCTCGGGGACAGGCTATGGCTACACCTTC.

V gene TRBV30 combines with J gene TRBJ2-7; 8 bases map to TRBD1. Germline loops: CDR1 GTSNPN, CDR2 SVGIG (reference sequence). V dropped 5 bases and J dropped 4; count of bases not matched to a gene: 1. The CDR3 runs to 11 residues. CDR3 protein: CAWDRGYEQYF. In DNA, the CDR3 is TGTGCCTGGGACAGGGGATACGAGCAGTACTTC.

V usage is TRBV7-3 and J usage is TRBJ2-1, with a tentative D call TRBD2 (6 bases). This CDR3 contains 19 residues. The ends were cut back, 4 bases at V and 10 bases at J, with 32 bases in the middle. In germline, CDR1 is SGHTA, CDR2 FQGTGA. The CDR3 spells CASSSFLSGASGPEGEQFF. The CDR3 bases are TGTGCCAGCAGCTCCTTCTTGAGCGGAGCCAGCGGGCCCGAGGGAGAGCAGTTCTTC.

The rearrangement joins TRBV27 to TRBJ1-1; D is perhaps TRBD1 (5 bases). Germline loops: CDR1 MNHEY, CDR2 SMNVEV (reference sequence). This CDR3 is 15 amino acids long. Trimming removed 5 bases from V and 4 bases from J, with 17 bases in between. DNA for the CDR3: TGTGCCAGCAGTGCTATCCCTTTCGGGGGCACTGAAGCTTTCTTT. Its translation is CASSAIPFGGTEAFF.

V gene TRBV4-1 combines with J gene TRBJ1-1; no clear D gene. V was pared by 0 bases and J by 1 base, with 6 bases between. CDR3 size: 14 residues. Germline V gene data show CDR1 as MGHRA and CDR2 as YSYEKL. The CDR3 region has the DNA TGCGCCAGCAGCCAAGATCCAGGGAACACTGAAGCTTTCTTT. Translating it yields CASSQDPGNTEAFF.

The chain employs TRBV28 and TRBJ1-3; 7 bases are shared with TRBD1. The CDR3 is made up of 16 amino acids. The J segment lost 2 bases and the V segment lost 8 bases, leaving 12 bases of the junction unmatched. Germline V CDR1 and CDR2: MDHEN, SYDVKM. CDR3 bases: TGTGCCAGCGGGGGAGGAGGGGGCAGGGCTGGAAACACCATATATTTT. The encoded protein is CASGGGGGRAGNTIYF.

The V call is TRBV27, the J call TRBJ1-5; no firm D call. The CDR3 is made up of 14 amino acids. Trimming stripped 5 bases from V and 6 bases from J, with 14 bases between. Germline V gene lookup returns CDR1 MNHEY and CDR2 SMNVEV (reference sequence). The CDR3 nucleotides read TGTGCCAGCAGTCTACAGCTGACGGTTCAGCCCCAGCATTTT. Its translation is CASSLQLTVQPQHF.

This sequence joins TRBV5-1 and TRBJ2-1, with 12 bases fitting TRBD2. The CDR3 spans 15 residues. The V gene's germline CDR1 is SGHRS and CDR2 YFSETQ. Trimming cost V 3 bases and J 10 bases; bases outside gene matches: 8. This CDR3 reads CASSSGLAGPLEQFF. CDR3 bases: TGCGCCAGCAGCTCGGGACTAGCGGGCCCCCTGGAGCAGTTCTTC.

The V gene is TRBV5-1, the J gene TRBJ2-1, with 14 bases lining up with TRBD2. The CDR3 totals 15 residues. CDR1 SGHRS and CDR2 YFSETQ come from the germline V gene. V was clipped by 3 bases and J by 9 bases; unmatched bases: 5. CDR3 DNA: TGCGCCAGCAGCTCGACTAGCGGGGGGGCCGGTGAGCAGTTCTTC. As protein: CASSSTSGGAGEQFF.

CDR3 amino acids: CASSSSGGSQETQYF. CDR3 bases: TGTGCCAGCAGCTCATCAGGGGGTTCTCAAGAGACCCAGTACTTC. V usage is TRBV7-8 and J usage is TRBJ2-5, with 7 bases lining up with TRBD1. The germline CDR1 and CDR2 sequences are SGHVS and FQNEAQ. Trimming cost V 4 bases and J 2 bases; bases outside gene matches: 7. The CDR3 is 15 residues long.

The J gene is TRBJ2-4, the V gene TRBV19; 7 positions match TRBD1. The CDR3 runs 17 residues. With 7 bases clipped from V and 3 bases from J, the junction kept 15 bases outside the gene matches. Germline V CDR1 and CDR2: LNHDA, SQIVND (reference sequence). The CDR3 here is CASTPPAWDSLKNIQYF. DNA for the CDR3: TGTGCCAGTACCCCACCCGCTTGGGACAGCCTCAAAAACATTCAGTACTTC.

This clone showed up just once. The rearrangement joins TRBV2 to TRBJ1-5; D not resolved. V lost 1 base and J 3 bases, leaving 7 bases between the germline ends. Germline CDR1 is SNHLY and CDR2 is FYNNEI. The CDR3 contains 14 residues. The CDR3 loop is CASSEVQDNQPQHF. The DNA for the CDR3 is TGTGCCAGCAGTGAAGTCCAGGACAATCAGCCCCAGCATTTT.

CDR3 DNA sequence: TGTGCCAGCCGGACAGGGGGACACCACAATGAGCAGTTCTTC. Translation: CASRTGGHHNEQFF. The rearrangement uses TRBV27 and TRBJ2-1; 10 nucleotides line up with TRBD1. Germline CDR1 reads MNHEY; CDR2 reads SMNVEV (reference sequence). The CDR3 spans 14 residues. Trimming cost V 8 bases and J 5 bases; bases outside gene matches: 6.

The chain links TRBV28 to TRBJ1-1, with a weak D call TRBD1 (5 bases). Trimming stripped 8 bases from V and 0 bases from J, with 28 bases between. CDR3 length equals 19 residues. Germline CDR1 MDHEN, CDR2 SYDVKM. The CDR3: CASCGTAGYPLGVNTEAFF. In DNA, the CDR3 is TGTGCCAGCTGCGGTACTGCAGGGTATCCTCTAGGCGTGAACACTGAAGCTTTCTTT.

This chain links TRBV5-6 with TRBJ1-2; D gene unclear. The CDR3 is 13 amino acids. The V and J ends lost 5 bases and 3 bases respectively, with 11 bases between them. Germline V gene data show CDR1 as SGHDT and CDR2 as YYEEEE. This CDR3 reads CASSLTAYYGYTF. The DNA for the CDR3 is TGTGCCAGCAGTTTAACAGCTTACTATGGCTACACCTTC.

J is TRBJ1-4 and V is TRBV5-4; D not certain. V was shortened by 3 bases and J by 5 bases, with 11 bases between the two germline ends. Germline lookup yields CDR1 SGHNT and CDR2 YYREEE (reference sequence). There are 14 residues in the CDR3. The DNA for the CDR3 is TGTGCCAGCAGCTCGGGTGCGGGGAATGAAAAACTGTTTTTT. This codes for CASSSGAGNEKLFF. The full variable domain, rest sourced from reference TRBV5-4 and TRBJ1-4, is ETGVTQSPTHLIKTRGQQVTLRCSSQSGHNTVSWYQQALGQGPQFIFQYYREEENGRGNFPPRFSGLQFPNYSSELNVNALELDDSALYLCASSSGAGNEKLFFGSGTQLSVL.

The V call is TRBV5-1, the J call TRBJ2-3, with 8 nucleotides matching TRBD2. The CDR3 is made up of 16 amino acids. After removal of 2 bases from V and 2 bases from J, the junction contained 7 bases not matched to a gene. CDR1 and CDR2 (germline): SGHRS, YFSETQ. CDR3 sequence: CASSLYSGAVTDTQYF. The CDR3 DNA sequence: TGCGCCAGCAGCTTATATAGCGGGGCGGTCACAGATACGCAGTATTTT.

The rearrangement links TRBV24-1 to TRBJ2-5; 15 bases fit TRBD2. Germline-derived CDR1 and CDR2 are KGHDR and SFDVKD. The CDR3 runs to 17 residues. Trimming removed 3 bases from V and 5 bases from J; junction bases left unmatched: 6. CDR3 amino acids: CATSDPGLAGGGETQYF. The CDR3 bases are TGTGCCACCAGTGATCCGGGACTAGCGGGGGGAGGTGAGACCCAGTACTTC.

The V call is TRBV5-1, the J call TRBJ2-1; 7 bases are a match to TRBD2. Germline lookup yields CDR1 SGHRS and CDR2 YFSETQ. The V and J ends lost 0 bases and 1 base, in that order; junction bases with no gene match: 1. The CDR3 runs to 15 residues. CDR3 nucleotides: TGCGCCAGCAGCTTGGTGGGGGGGTCCTACAATGAGCAGTTCTTC. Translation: CASSLVGGSYNEQFF.

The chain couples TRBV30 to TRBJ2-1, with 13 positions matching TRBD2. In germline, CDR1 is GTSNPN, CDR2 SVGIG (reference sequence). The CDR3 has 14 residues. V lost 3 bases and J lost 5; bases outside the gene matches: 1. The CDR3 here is CAWRGLAGHNEQFF. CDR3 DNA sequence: TGTGCCTGGAGGGGACTAGCGGGGCACAATGAGCAGTTCTTC.